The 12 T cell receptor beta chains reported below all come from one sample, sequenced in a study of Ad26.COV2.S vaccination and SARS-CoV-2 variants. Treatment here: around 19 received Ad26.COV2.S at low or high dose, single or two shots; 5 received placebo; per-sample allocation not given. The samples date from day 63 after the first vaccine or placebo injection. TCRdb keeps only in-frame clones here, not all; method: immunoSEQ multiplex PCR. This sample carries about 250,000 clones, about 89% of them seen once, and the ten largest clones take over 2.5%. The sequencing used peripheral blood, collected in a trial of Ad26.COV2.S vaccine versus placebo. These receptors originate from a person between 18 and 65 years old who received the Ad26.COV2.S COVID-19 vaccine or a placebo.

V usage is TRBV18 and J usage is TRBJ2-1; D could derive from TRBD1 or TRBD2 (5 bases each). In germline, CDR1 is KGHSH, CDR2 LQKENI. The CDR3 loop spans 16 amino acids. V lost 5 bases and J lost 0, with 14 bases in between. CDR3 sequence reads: CASSTGLSGSYNEQFF. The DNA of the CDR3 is TGTGCCAGCTCAACAGGACTTTCAGGCTCCTACAATGAGCAGTTCTTC.

The CDR3 sequence is CASSLGGPNSYEQYF. The DNA for the CDR3 is TGTGCCAGCAGCTTAGGGGGACCGAACTCCTACGAGCAGTACTTC. The chain couples TRBV7-2 to TRBJ2-7, with D perhaps TRBD1 or TRBD2 (5 bases each). In germline, CDR1 is SGHTA, CDR2 FQGNSA. V lost 1 base and J lost 0, with 10 bases in between. The CDR3 is 15 residues long.

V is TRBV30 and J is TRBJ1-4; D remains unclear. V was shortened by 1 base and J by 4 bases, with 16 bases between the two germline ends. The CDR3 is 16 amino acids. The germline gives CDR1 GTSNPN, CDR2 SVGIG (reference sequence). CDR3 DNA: TGTGCCTGGAGTGGGCAACAGCGACATAGTAATGAAAAACTGTTTTTT. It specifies CAWSGQQRHSNEKLFF.

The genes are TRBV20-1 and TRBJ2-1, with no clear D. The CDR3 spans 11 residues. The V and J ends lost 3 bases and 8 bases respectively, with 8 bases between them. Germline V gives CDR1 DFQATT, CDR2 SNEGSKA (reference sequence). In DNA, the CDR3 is TGCAGTGCTAGTGCGTGGGATGAGCAGTTCTTC. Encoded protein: CSASAWDEQFF.

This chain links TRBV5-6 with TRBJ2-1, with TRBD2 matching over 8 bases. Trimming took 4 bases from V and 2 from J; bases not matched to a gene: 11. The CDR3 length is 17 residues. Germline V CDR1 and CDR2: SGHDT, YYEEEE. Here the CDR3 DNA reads TGTGCCAGCAGCCCAGAATTTAGCGGGATGGCCTACAATGAGCAGTTCTTC. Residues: CASSPEFSGMAYNEQFF. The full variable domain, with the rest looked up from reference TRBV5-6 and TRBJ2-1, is DAGVTQSPTHLIKTRGQQVTLRCSPKSGHDTVSWYQQALGQGPQFIFQYYEEEERQRGNFPDRFSGHQFPNYSSELNVNALLLGDSALYLCASSPEFSGMAYNEQFFGPGTRLTVL.

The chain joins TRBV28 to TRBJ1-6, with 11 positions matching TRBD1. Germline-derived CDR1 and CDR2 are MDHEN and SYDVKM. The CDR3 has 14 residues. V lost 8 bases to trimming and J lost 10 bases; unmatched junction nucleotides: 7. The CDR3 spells CASGGQGEWSPLHF. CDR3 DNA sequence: TGTGCCAGCGGGGGACAGGGGGAATGGTCACCCCTCCACTTT. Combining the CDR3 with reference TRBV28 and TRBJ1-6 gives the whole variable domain DVKVTQSSRYLVKRTGEKVFLECVQDMDHENMFWYRQDPGLGLRLIYFSYDVKMKEKGDIPEGYSVSREKKERFSLILESASTNQTSMYLCASGGQGEWSPLHFGNGTRLTVT.

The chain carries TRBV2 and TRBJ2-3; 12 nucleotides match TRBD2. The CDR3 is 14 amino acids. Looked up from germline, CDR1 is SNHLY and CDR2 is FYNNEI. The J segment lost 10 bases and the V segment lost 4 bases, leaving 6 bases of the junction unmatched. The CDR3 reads CASSVASGGASQYF. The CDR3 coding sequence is TGTGCCAGCAGTGTTGCTAGCGGGGGGGCCTCGCAGTATTTT.

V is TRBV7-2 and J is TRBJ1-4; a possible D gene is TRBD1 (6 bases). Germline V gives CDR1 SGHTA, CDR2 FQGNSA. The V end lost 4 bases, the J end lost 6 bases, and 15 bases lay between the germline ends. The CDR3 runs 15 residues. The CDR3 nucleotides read TGTGCCAGCAGCTCCCAGGGGAAGGGCTATGAAAAACTGTTTTTT. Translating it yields CASSSQGKGYEKLFF. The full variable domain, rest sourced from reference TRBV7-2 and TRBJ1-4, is GAGVSQSPSNKVTEKGKDVELRCDPISGHTALYWYRQSLGQGLEFLIYFQGNSAPDKSGLPSDRFSAERTGGSVSTLTIQRTQQEDSAVYLCASSSQGKGYEKLFFGSGTQLSVL.

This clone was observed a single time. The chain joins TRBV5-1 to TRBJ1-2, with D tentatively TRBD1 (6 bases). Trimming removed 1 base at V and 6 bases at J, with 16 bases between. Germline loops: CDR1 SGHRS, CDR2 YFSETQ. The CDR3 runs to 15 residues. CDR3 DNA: TGCGCCAGCAGCTTGAGGCACAGGGTAGAGGATGGCTACACCTTC. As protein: CASSLRHRVEDGYTF.

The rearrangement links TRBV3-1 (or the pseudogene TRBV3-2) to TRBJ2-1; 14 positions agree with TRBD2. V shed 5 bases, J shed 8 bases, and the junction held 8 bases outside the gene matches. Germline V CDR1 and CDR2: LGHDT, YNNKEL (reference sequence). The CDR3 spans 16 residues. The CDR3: CASSSGTSGGIDEQFF. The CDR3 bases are TGTGCCAGCAGCTCGGGGACTAGCGGGGGAATCGATGAGCAGTTCTTC.

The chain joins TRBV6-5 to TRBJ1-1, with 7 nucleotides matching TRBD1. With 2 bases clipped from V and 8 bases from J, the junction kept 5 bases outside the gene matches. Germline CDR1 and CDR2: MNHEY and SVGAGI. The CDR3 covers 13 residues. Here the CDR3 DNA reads TGTGCCAGCAGTTACACGACAGGGCTAGAAGCTTTCTTT. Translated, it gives CASSYTTGLEAFF.

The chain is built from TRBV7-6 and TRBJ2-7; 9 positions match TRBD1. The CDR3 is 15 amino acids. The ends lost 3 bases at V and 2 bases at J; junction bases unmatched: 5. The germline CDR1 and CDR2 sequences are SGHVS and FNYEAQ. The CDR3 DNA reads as TGTGCCAGCAGCTTGGGACAGGGTATACCCTACGAGCAGTACTTC. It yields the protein CASSLGQGIPYEQYF.